A single T cell receptor (beta chain) is shown here with its context. No antigen is known for it. The input lacks base qualities; no much larger clone sits a single base away. V loses 5 bases, J loses 3 bases, and the germline ends lie 13 bases apart. Inclusive of the bounding cysteine and phenylalanine, the CDR3 is 14 residues long. CDR3 DNA is the only sequence kept; it has 42 bases, read in frame from the first base. From a lookup of the germline V gene (reference sequence), CDR1 and CDR2 are LNHDA and SQIVND. The source of the sample is a study of vaccination effects on CD4 cells after COVID-19 (dated by TCRdb to 2022 to 2024). Describing the broader study: Across the study, the median time from the second dose to post-vaccine sampling was 72 days (range 14 to 241). SARS-CoV-2 spike-specific CD4+ TCR repertoires were compared before and after mRNA vaccination in COVID-19 convalescent patients and in infection-naive vaccine recipients. A total of 10 COVID-19 convalescent patients and a few SARS-CoV-2-naive healthy vaccine recipients were included in the full study. Cultures from other donors in the study were sequenced using the Oncomine TCR Beta short-read assay on an Illumina iSeq 100.

In the ViraFEST assay, PBMC were stimulated with viral peptide pools, and antigen-specific CD4+ T cell clonotypes were then identified by expansion using TCR sequencing. After more than 9 days of culture, CD4+ T cells were isolated with the EasySep CD4+ T cell isolation kit. Each participant received two doses of an mRNA SARS-CoV-2 vaccine, either BNT162b2 or mRNA-1273. Healthy vaccine recipients had no prior SARS-CoV-2 infection, confirmed by negative nucleocapsid antibodies before and after vaccination. Each well held 2 million to 2.5 million PBMC cultured in IMDM containing approximately 5% human AB serum, roughly 9.9 IU/ml IL-2 and gentamicin, along with approximately 10 ug/ml peptides. Half of the culture medium was replaced with fresh IL-2-containing medium on days 3 and 7. Unless otherwise noted, each peptide stimulation condition was cultured in triplicate wells. Using Ficoll-Paque Plus gradient centrifugation, PBMC were separated from whole blood and then either used fresh or cryopreserved at -140C. The spike proteins of SARS-CoV-2 and of the common cold coronaviruses HCoV-NL63, HCoV-OC43 and HCoV-229E were spanned by overlapping peptide pools. The QIAamp micro DNA kit was used to extract genomic DNA from the cultured CD4+ T cells.

General findings and caveats noted by the study authors: Only a small number of convalescent patients were included, and no early post-infection timepoints were available, which limited the study. Clones induced by infection and clones induced by vaccination both contracted markedly at late timepoints after vaccination, which fits with T cell responses waning over time. Among healthy vaccine recipients, nearly all vaccine-induced clones were SARS-CoV-2 mono-reactive, and only 1 of 255 was cross-reactive with common cold coronaviruses.

Libraries were constructed by the immunoSEQ multiplex PCR assay. DNA from the cultured and isolated CD4+ T cells underwent TCR beta CDR3 sequencing. Per the authors' processing: Non-productive TCR sequences were removed, reads were trimmed to the CDR3 region, and CDR3s of at least 7 amino acids were retained. The MANAFEST web app was used to pick out antigen-specific clonotypes by comparing their expansion in peptide wells with that in reference cultures. To be called positive, a clone needed expansion at FDR<0.05 compared with the reference and with all other wells, an odds ratio greater than 5, and a frequency greater than 0.1% in two replicate wells. A clonotype was defined as cross-reactive if the clonotype was significantly expanded both in SARS-CoV-2 spike wells and in at least one common cold coronavirus spike condition. CDR3 similarity was assessed by Levenshtein distance using the stringdist R package, and unrooted trees were constructed with ape in R 3.6.1. Sourced from immuneACCESS, this table was stored by TCRdb with only in-frame sequences that have V and J called. A share of the clones is absent; for the studies checked, an unresolved V gene accounts for under half, and the remainder has no known explanation. V and J calls and clone size are as listed in that table; D and trimming were resolved from the DNA. This sample has almost 30,000 clones in its table, and roughly 74% of those were observed once. The leading ten clones occupy roughly 16% of the sample.

The sequence was obtained from a human donor who received a COVID-19 vaccine. Specimen: CD4+ T cells from PBMCs cultured with HCoV-OC43 spike peptides, collected after COVID-19 vaccination. Reading the label with the study, this specimen's cell subset or site is: HCoV-OC43 spike overlapping peptide pool stimulation. This chain joins TRBV19 to TRBJ1-1, and the D gene may be TRBD1, 5 bases matching. The CDR3 corresponds to CASSPWGTYTEAFF. The nucleotide sequence is TGTGCCAGTAGTCCCTGGGGGACTTACACTGAAGCTTTCTTT.